There are a few counts of the clone carrying this TCR beta chain. The presence of a unique molecular identifier marked each TCR cDNA molecule. MiXCR, run by TCRdb on the 5' RACE reads, gives a single entry per CDR3 protein. Found here are around 92,000 distinct CDR3 sequences, 9.5% to 15% of them singletons; the top ten hold over 40%. Specified time point: sample taken at primary tumor resection. No cell sorting; template was whole RNA from tumor, lung tissue or PBMC. The germline CDR1 and CDR2 sequences are DFQATT and SNEGSKA (reference sequence). CDR3 length equals 15 residues. Trimming took 1 base from V and 8 from J; bases not matched to a gene: 5. These data originate in a study of spatial heterogeneity in lung cancer. Overall study context: Beta-chain sequences consistently outnumbered alpha-chain sequences in detection.

This sequence originates from a male donor with early-stage non-small cell lung cancer. The chain has TRBV20-1 and TRBJ2-1; TRBD2 agrees at 13 bases. Specimen: PBMCs, collected at surgery. CDR3 nucleotides: TGCAGTGCTAGAGTAACTAGCGGGGGGGCCGATGAGCAGTTCTTC. This sequence encodes CSARVTSGGADEQFF.